This T cell receptor beta chain appears in the sequencing data of a study of blood T cell repertoires in COVID-19. Study-level information: Researchers got acute and convalescent COVID-19 samples from the United States, Italy and Spain. Sample material is recorded as cDNA or gDNA derived from T cells, B-cell-depleted T cells, or PBMCs.

Original data processing: From reference gene primer amplification, estimates of nucleated cell counts were derived. Generated by immunoSEQ multiplex PCR, the TCRdb table keeps only in-frame clones and is missing some. That table supplies the V and J calls and clone size; D and trimming were determined from the DNA. The sample includes 80,000 to 95,000 clones, approximately 86% seen only once; the top ten take about 3%. Germline V gives CDR1 SGHTS, CDR2 YDEGEE. CDR3 length: 15 residues. J gave up 4 bases and V 3 bases, and 6 bases lay outside the gene matches. This clonotype was sampled from a woman aged 45-65 years with active or convalescent COVID-19. Sequenced: peripheral blood. The chain carries TRBV5-8 and TRBJ2-5, with 10 bases lining up with TRBD1. Written as DNA, the CDR3 is TGTGCCAGCAGCTCGGGACAGGGGAGCGGAGAGACCCAGTACTTC. It is translated as CASSSGQGSGETQYF.